These 15 T cell receptor beta chains came from one sample sequenced in a study of cytomegalovirus exposure and HLA in healthy donors. Use of 60 Vbeta and 13 Jbeta primers characterized the PCR. Produced via immunoSEQ multiplex PCR; TCRdb's table is partial and in-frame only. The specimen's table records roughly 45,000 clones. The sample comprised PBMCs. These receptors were obtained from a woman aged 30 to 39 in good health and CMV-seronegative.

V usage is TRBV6-1 and J usage is TRBJ1-5; maybe TRBD1 (5 bases). There are 14 residues in the CDR3. Trimming removed 1 base at V and 9 bases at J, with 13 bases between. CDR1 and CDR2 from the germline V gene are MNHNS and SASEGT. CDR3 DNA sequence: TGTGCCAGCAGTGAAGTAAGGGGAACGTGGCCCCAGCATTTT. This translates into CASSEVRGTWPQHF.

The V gene is TRBV12-5, the J gene TRBJ2-1; no firm D call. The V gene's germline CDR1 is LGHNT and CDR2 FRNRAP. V lost 6 bases and J lost 12, with 15 bases in between. The CDR3 spans 12 residues. CDR3 amino acids: CASGIDGSGQFF. The CDR3 nucleotides read TGTGCTAGTGGAATAGACGGATCGGGGCAGTTCTTC.

The chain links TRBV5-6 to TRBJ1-2; 8 bases fit TRBD1. The length of the CDR3 is 15 residues. The germline V gene encodes CDR1 SGHDT and CDR2 YYEEEE. Germline trimming cut 2 bases from V and 4 bases from J; bases unmatched to any gene: 7. CDR3 DNA: TGTGCCAGCAGCTTACTTGGACAGGGCCTCTATGGCTACACCTTC. This encodes CASSLLGQGLYGYTF.

V is TRBV29-1 and J is TRBJ2-2; D might be TRBD2 (5 bases). V was cut by 1 base and J by 3 bases, with 21 bases left in between. Germline CDR1 reads SQVTM; CDR2 reads ANQGSEA. The CDR3 spans 18 residues. CDR3 protein: CSVEVSAWGETDTGELFF. CDR3 sequence (DNA): TGCAGCGTTGAAGTTTCGGCTTGGGGAGAGACCGACACCGGGGAGCTGTTTTTT.

The CDR3 nucleotides read TGTGCCAGCAGCTTAACAGAAGGAAACACCATATATTTT. Translating gives CASSLTEGNTIYF. V gene TRBV7-9 combines with J gene TRBJ1-3; D is ambiguous. The CDR3 consists of 13 residues. The V end was cut by 2 bases, the J end by 4 bases, with 6 bases between. Germline assignment: CDR1 SEHNR and CDR2 FQNEAQ (reference sequence). The full variable domain, its missing parts supplied by reference TRBV7-9 and TRBJ1-3, is DTGVSQNPRHKITKRGQNVTFRCDPISEHNRLYWYRQTLGQGPEFLTYFQNEAQLEKSRLLSDRFSAERPKGSFSTLEIQRTEQGDSAMYLCASSLTEGNTIYFGEGSWLTVV.

V usage is TRBV27 and J usage is TRBJ2-7; unclear D gene. The CDR3 is made up of 13 amino acids. Germline V gives CDR1 MNHEY, CDR2 SMNVEV (reference sequence). The germline V and J ends were trimmed by 2 bases and 1 base, with 6 bases remaining between them. The CDR3 bases are TGTGCCAGCAGTTTAGGCAGGTCCTACGAGCAGTACTTC. Its protein product is CASSLGRSYEQYF.

The genes are TRBV9 and TRBJ1-1; 9 bases fit TRBD1. Germline values: CDR1 SGDLS, CDR2 YYNGEE. The CDR3 loop spans 15 amino acids. J was trimmed by 4 bases and V by 4 bases; bases with no gene match: 8. This chain's CDR3 is CASSQTQGALTEAFF. The DNA of the CDR3 is TGTGCCAGCAGCCAGACACAGGGGGCGCTCACTGAAGCTTTCTTT.

V is TRBV10-2 and J is TRBJ2-5; possible D gene TRBD1, 5 bases. This CDR3 comprises 14 residues. Germline lookup yields CDR1 WSHSY and CDR2 SAAADI. V shed 2 bases and J shed 5 bases, with 12 bases lying between them. The CDR3 nucleotides read TGCGCCAGCAGTGAGCTCAGGGTCGGGGAGACCCAGTACTTC. Its protein is CASSELRVGETQYF.

V usage is TRBV21-1 and J usage is TRBJ2-3; the table assigns TRBD2, which was not confirmed against the DNA. TRBV21-1 is flagged as a pseudogene. CDR3 length equals 16 residues. Here the CDR3 reads CASSGGTSCFIDTQYF. Here the CDR3 DNA reads TGTGCCAGCAGCGGAGGAACTAGTTGTTTTATAGATACGCAGTATTTT.

The chain has TRBV30 and TRBJ2-7; D is ambiguous. CDR3 length: 14 residues. Between the trimmed V and J ends, which lost 0 bases and 4 bases, there was a span of 13 bases. Germline CDR1 reads GTSNPN; CDR2 reads SVGIG (reference sequence). CDR3 loop: CAWSVRRVLYEQYF. The CDR3 nucleotides are TGTGCCTGGAGTGTACGCCGAGTCCTTTACGAGCAGTACTTC. Together with reference TRBV30 and TRBJ2-7, the CDR3 gives the full variable domain: SQTIHQWPATLVQPVGSPLSLECTVEGTSNPNLYWYRQAAGRGLQLLFYSVGIGQISSEVPQNLSASRPQDRQFILSSKKLLLSDSGFYLCAWSVRRVLYEQYFGPGTRLTVT.

The J gene is TRBJ2-1, the V gene TRBV28; the D gene is possibly TRBD2 (5 bases). This CDR3 region has 14 residues. Germline V gene sequence: CDR1 MDHEN, CDR2 SYDVKM. Trimming left V 4 bases short and J 5 bases short, with 12 bases between. This CDR3 reads CASSSRGSDNEQFF. CDR3 nucleotide sequence: TGTGCCAGCAGTTCCCGAGGGTCGGACAATGAGCAGTTCTTC.

The chain is built from TRBV13 and TRBJ2-6, with 9 positions matching TRBD1. V gave up 5 bases and J gave up 4 bases; unmatched junction bases: 9. Germline V CDR1 and CDR2: PRHDT, FYEKMQ (reference sequence). This CDR3 has 17 residues. The CDR3 DNA sequence: TGTGCCAGCAGCCCCATCGGGGGACAGGGCGGGGCCAACGTCCTGACTTTC. Protein: CASSPIGGQGGANVLTF. Based on the CDR3 plus reference TRBV13 and TRBJ2-6, the full variable domain is AAGVIQSPRHLIKEKRETATLKCYPIPRHDTVYWYQQGPGQDPQFLISFYEKMQSDKGSIPDRFSAQQFSDYHSELNMSSLELGDSALYFCASSPIGGQGGANVLTFGAGSRLTVL.

This sequence joins TRBV25-1 and TRBJ1-1, with D uncertain. The CDR3 runs to 13 residues. The V end was cut by 6 bases, the J end by 8 bases, with 16 bases between. Germline lookup yields CDR1 MGHDK and CDR2 SYGVNS. CDR3 nucleotide sequence: TGTGCCAGCAGGTTGGCGGGTGAAGGCGAAGCTTTCTTT. As protein: CASRLAGEGEAFF.

This chain connects TRBV5-4 to TRBJ2-7; TRBD2 matches at 7 bases. Germline loops: CDR1 SGHNT, CDR2 YYREEE (reference sequence). Losses at the gene ends were 1 base for V and 3 bases for J; bases not matched to a gene: 4. This CDR3 has 14 residues. CDR3 amino acids: CASSLSGEGYEQYF. The CDR3 nucleotides read TGTGCCAGCAGCTTGAGCGGGGAAGGCTACGAGCAGTACTTC.

The chain combines TRBV30 with TRBJ2-7, with 9 bases identical to TRBD1. The J segment lost 0 bases and the V segment lost 8 bases, leaving 11 bases of the junction unmatched. The CDR3 has 15 residues. From germline, CDR1 is GTSNPN and CDR2 SVGIG (reference sequence). The CDR3 sequence: CARSFGTGNSYEQYF. CDR3 DNA: TGTGCCAGGTCATTCGGGACAGGGAACTCCTACGAGCAGTACTTC.